Each of the 30 T cell receptor beta chains below was sequenced from the same sample in a study of cytomegalovirus exposure and HLA in healthy donors. The study ran its PCR with 60 Vbeta and 13 Jbeta primers. TCRdb's table, derived via immunoSEQ multiplex PCR, lists solely in-frame clones and lacks some. This table holds approximately 150,000 clones, about 64% found once. Material for sequencing was PBMCs. These TCRs come from a woman in her sixties or seventies in good health and CMV-seropositive.

The genes are TRBV7-2 and TRBJ2-1; 7 nucleotides line up with TRBD2. The CDR3 is made up of 15 amino acids. The V segment lost 5 bases and the J segment 2 bases; nucleotides outside the gene matches: 6. Germline V lookup: CDR1 SGHTA, CDR2 FQGNSA. In DNA, the CDR3 is TGTGCCAGCAGCGCAAGCGGGAACCCCTACAATGAGCAGTTCTTC. It codes for CASSASGNPYNEQFF.

The gene calls are TRBV19 and TRBJ2-1, with D possibly matching TRBD1 (7 bases). This CDR3 has 14 amino acids. Per germline, CDR1 LNHDA and CDR2 SQIVND (reference sequence). Between the trimmed V and J ends, which lost 5 bases and 9 bases, there was a span of 17 bases. This chain's CDR3 is CASSLQTGRREQFF. CDR3 in DNA: TGTGCCAGTAGTCTCCAGACAGGGAGGCGTGAGCAGTTCTTC. The full variable domain, with the rest looked up from reference TRBV19 and TRBJ2-1, is DGGITQSPKYLFRKEGQNVTLSCEQNLNHDAMYWYRQDPGQGLRLIYYSQIVNDFQKGDIAEGYSVSREKKESFPLTVTSAQKNPTAFYLCASSLQTGRREQFFGPGTRLTVL.

The CDR3 reads CAWSEWTGENTEAFF. The CDR3 DNA reads as TGTGCCTGGAGTGAGTGGACAGGTGAAAACACTGAAGCTTTCTTT. This sequence joins TRBV30 and TRBJ1-1; TRBD1 matches at 7 bases. This CDR3 region has 15 residues. Germline V gene data show CDR1 as GTSNPN and CDR2 as SVGIG (reference sequence). With 1 base clipped from V and 2 bases from J, the junction kept 7 bases outside the gene matches.

This chain uses TRBV5-6 with TRBJ2-5, with 15 nucleotides matching TRBD2. Germline CDR1 SGHDT, CDR2 YYEEEE. The CDR3 runs 17 residues. V shed 4 bases, J shed 4 bases, and the junction held 8 bases outside the gene matches. CDR3 nucleotide sequence: TGTGCCAGCAGCCCGGGACTAGCGGGAGGAGGGGGAGAGACCCAGTACTTC. Translated: CASSPGLAGGGGETQYF. Supplemented by reference TRBV5-6 and TRBJ2-5, the full variable domain reads DAGVTQSPTHLIKTRGQQVTLRCSPKSGHDTVSWYQQALGQGPQFIFQYYEEEERQRGNFPDRFSGHQFPNYSSELNVNALLLGDSALYLCASSPGLAGGGGETQYFGPGTRLLVL.

V gene TRBV7-8 combines with J gene TRBJ2-1; 8 bases are shared with TRBD2. CDR1 and CDR2 (germline): SGHVS, FQNEAQ. V lost 7 bases, J lost 10 bases, and 12 bases stayed unmatched. This CDR3 is built from 14 residues. The CDR3: CASNPSGLAGEQFF. DNA of the CDR3: TGTGCCAGCAACCCTTCCGGACTAGCCGGAGAGCAGTTCTTC.

V gene TRBV7-2 combines with J gene TRBJ1-4, with D perhaps matching TRBD1 (6 bases). The germline CDR1 and CDR2 sequences are SGHTA and FQGNSA. Trimming took off 0 bases at V and 7 bases at J, with 15 bases between the two ends. This CDR3 is 16 amino acids long. The DNA of the CDR3 is TGTGCCAGCAGCTTAGCTGGTGGGGGCTTGGGTGAAAAACTGTTTTTT. It specifies CASSLAGGGLGEKLFF.

DNA of the CDR3: TGTGCCAGCAGTTATCGATCGCGGGGAGGGCCCCACAATGAGCAGTTCTTC. Amino acid sequence: CASSYRSRGGPHNEQFF. The chain is built from TRBV28 and TRBJ2-1, with TRBD2 matching over 7 bases. The V and J ends lost 4 bases and 5 bases, in that order; junction bases with no gene match: 14. CDR1 is MDHEN, CDR2 SYDVKM, per germline. The CDR3 runs 17 residues.

V is TRBV9 and J is TRBJ2-7; 7 bases match TRBD1. The CDR3 loop spans 15 amino acids. Germline trimming cut 0 bases from V and 3 bases from J; bases unmatched to any gene: 6. Germline V CDR1 and CDR2: SGDLS, YYNGEE. CDR3 residues: CASSVGLTGNYEQYF. CDR3 DNA sequence: TGTGCCAGCAGCGTAGGGTTGACAGGGAACTACGAGCAGTACTTC.

CDR3 coding DNA: TGTGCCAGCGGCTACAGGGGCCTTTTCGGTGGCTACACCTTC. Translating it yields CASGYRGLFGGYTF. The chain is built from TRBV28 and TRBJ1-2; 7 positions agree with TRBD1. CDR3 length: 14 amino acids. Germline loops: CDR1 MDHEN, CDR2 SYDVKM. Germline trimming cut 8 bases from V and 7 bases from J; bases unmatched to any gene: 13.

The rearrangement uses TRBV18 and TRBJ1-5; 8 bases map to TRBD1. The CDR3 has 18 amino acids. Trimming at V came to 2 bases and at J to 2 bases, leaving 11 bases not matched to a gene. Per germline, CDR1 KGHSH and CDR2 LQKENI. The CDR3 protein is CASSPRILAGQGNQPQHF. CDR3 nucleotide sequence: TGTGCCAGCTCACCAAGAATCCTCGCGGGACAGGGCAATCAGCCCCAGCATTTT.

The chain recombines TRBV6-5 with TRBJ2-2, with 9 bases matching TRBD1. The CDR3 has 13 amino acids. With 6 bases clipped from V and 6 bases from J, the junction kept 2 bases outside the gene matches. The germline gives CDR1 MNHEY, CDR2 SVGAGI. DNA of the CDR3: TGTGCCAGCAGGACAGGGGGAGCCGGGGAGCTGTTTTTT. It yields the protein CASRTGGAGELFF.

The V gene is TRBV6-6, the J gene TRBJ2-1; 12 bases fit TRBD2. J was trimmed by 7 bases and V by 0 bases; bases with no gene match: 4. This CDR3 comprises 16 residues. The V gene's germline CDR1 is MNHNY and CDR2 SVGAGI (reference sequence). In DNA form, the CDR3 reads TGTGCCAGCAGTTACTCGACTAGCGGGAGTGGGAATGAGCAGTTCTTC. Translating gives CASSYSTSGSGNEQFF.

The genes are TRBV9 and TRBJ2-1; D is undetermined. CDR1 and CDR2 (germline): SGDLS, YYNGEE. V was pared by 3 bases and J by 5 bases, with 9 bases between. The CDR3 spans 13 residues. CDR3 sequence reads: CASSADWNNEQFF. In DNA, the CDR3 is TGTGCCAGCAGCGCCGACTGGAACAATGAGCAGTTCTTC.

The rearrangement joins TRBV2 to TRBJ2-1, with unresolved D. V was shortened by 7 bases and J by 8 bases, with 15 bases between the two germline ends. Germline values: CDR1 SNHLY, CDR2 FYNNEI. This CDR3 is built from 13 residues. The CDR3 reads CASKSYPSDEQFF. The CDR3 DNA sequence: TGTGCCAGCAAGAGTTACCCTTCCGATGAGCAGTTCTTC.

The chain uses TRBV19 and TRBJ2-5; 8 nucleotides match TRBD2. There are 15 residues in the CDR3. Germline V gene lookup returns CDR1 LNHDA and CDR2 SQIVND (reference sequence). The trim removed 0 bases at V and 5 bases at J, leaving 5 bases unmatched. The CDR3 DNA reads as TGTGCCAGTAGTATAGACAGACTAGCGAGCGAGACCCAGTACTTC. Protein sequence: CASSIDRLASETQYF.

The chain employs TRBV30 and TRBJ2-2; D possibly corresponds to TRBD2 (6 bases). Germline V lookup: CDR1 GTSNPN, CDR2 SVGIG (reference sequence). Trimming left V 0 bases short and J 7 bases short, with 9 bases between. CDR3 length: 13 amino acids. CDR3 region: CAWSVGEVGELFF. The CDR3 DNA reads as TGTGCCTGGAGTGTAGGGGAGGTCGGGGAGCTGTTTTTT.

CDR3: CASSQDRVGTSTDTQYF. DNA of the CDR3: TGCGCCAGCAGCCAAGATCGGGTCGGGACTAGCACAGATACGCAGTATTTT. The chain joins TRBV4-3 to TRBJ2-3; tentative D call: TRBD2 (6 bases). Per the germline V gene, CDR1 is LGHNA and CDR2 is YSLEER. The CDR3 totals 17 residues. V gave up 0 bases and J gave up 0 bases, with 13 bases separating them.

This rearrangement joins TRBV19 to TRBJ2-2; no clear D gene. CDR3 length equals 12 residues. V lost 5 bases, J lost 3 bases, and 4 bases lay in between. CDR1 and CDR2 (germline): LNHDA, SQIVND (reference sequence). CDR3 bases: TGTGCCAGTAGTCTTTACACCGGGGAGCTGTTTTTT. Its translation: CASSLYTGELFF.

The chain is built from TRBV19 and TRBJ2-6; 7 nucleotides match TRBD1. The CDR3 spans 16 residues. Germline V gives CDR1 LNHDA, CDR2 SQIVND (reference sequence). V dropped 6 bases and J dropped 2; count of bases not matched to a gene: 7. CDR3 region: CASRPTGIAGANVLTF. The DNA of the CDR3 is TGTGCCAGTAGGCCGACAGGGATTGCTGGGGCCAACGTCCTGACTTTC.

This rearrangement joins TRBV2 to TRBJ1-1, with D maybe TRBD1 (5 bases). Trimming cost V 2 bases and J 1 base, with 5 bases left between them. This CDR3 region has 13 residues. The germline V gene has CDR1 SNHLY and CDR2 FYNNEI. The CDR3 reads CASSEQGNTEAFF. CDR3 DNA sequence: TGTGCCAGCAGTGAACAGGGGAACACTGAAGCTTTCTTT. The variable domain in full, completed from reference TRBV2 and TRBJ1-1, reads EPEVTQTPSHQVTQMGQEVILRCVPISNHLYFYWYRQILGQKVEFLVSFYNNEISEKSEIFDDQFSVERPDGSNFTLKIRSTKLEDSAMYFCASSEQGNTEAFFGQGTRLTVV.

V usage is TRBV29-1 and J usage is TRBJ2-7, with 7 bases lining up with TRBD2. CDR1 and CDR2 (germline): SQVTM, ANQGSEA. V gave up 4 bases and J gave up 0 bases; unmatched junction bases: 9. CDR3 size: 15 residues. CDR3: CSVGGGALSSYEQYF. The CDR3 DNA reads as TGCAGCGTTGGGGGGGGAGCACTAAGCTCCTACGAGCAGTACTTC.

The chain joins TRBV4-1 to TRBJ2-1; 13 nucleotides match TRBD2. The V gene end was trimmed by 1 base and the J gene end by 7 bases; junction bases not matched to a gene: 7. The CDR3 is 17 residues long. The germline gives CDR1 MGHRA, CDR2 YSYEKL. This CDR3 is CASSQVTSGRARNEQFF. CDR3 in DNA: TGCGCCAGCAGCCAAGTAACTAGCGGGAGGGCCAGGAATGAGCAGTTCTTC.

The chain has TRBV4-2 and TRBJ2-5; D is perhaps TRBD1 (6 bases). With 4 bases removed from V and 4 bases from J, the gap between germline ends came to 19 bases. The CDR3 consists of 16 residues. The germline gives CDR1 LGHNA, CDR2 YNFKEQ. The CDR3 region has the DNA TGTGCCAGCAGCCCGCGCCCCGGACGAGGGGGAGAGACCCAGTACTTC. As protein: CASSPRPGRGGETQYF.

This clone is a singleton in its sample. The genes are TRBV6-5 and TRBJ2-7; 7 bases map to TRBD1. CDR1 is MNHEY, CDR2 SVGAGI, per germline. CDR3 length equals 15 residues. The J segment lost 1 base and the V segment lost 4 bases, leaving 7 bases of the junction unmatched. The CDR3 bases are TGTGCCAGCAGTTCTCCGGGACAGTTATCCTACGAGCAGTACTTC. Amino acid sequence: CASSSPGQLSYEQYF.

This clone was recorded a few times. The junction and the germline gene differ at one end; a read error may be behind it. This rearrangement joins TRBV7-7 to TRBJ2-3; 10 positions agree with TRBD2. The CDR3 has 17 amino acids. The germline V gene has CDR1 SSHAT and CDR2 FNYEAQ (reference sequence). The DNA of the CDR3 is TGTGCTAGCAGCTTGTCGCTAGCGGGAGTGGGAACAGATACGCAGTATTTT. It specifies CASSLSLAGVGTDTQYF. The full variable domain, in which reference TRBV7-7 and TRBJ2-3 provide the parts outside the CDR3, is GAGVSQSPRYKVTKRGQDVTLRCDPISSHATLYWYQQALGQGPEFLTYFNYEAQPDKSGLPSDRFSAERPEGSISTLTIQRTEQRDSAMYRCASSLSLAGVGTDTQYFGPGTRLTVL.

In its sample, this clone was seen a few times. The V gene is TRBV28, the J gene TRBJ1-2; D might be TRBD1 (5 bases). V lost 3 bases, J lost 2 bases, and 10 bases lay in between. The CDR3 sequence is 14 residues long. Germline values: CDR1 MDHEN, CDR2 SYDVKM. The CDR3 spells CASSFRVLNYGYTF. DNA for the CDR3: TGTGCCAGCAGTTTCAGGGTTTTGAACTATGGCTACACCTTC.

This clone has only one observation. The CDR3: CASSQDRGRSTDTQYF. DNA of the CDR3: TGCGCCAGCAGCCAAGATCGGGGTCGGAGCACAGATACGCAGTATTTT. This sequence joins TRBV4-3 and TRBJ2-3, with D possibly matching TRBD2 (5 bases). CDR3 length: 16 amino acids. V was shortened by 0 bases and J by 0 bases, with 10 bases between the two germline ends. The germline V gene encodes CDR1 LGHNA and CDR2 YSLEER.

The chain carries TRBV25-1 and TRBJ2-3; possible D gene TRBD1, 6 bases. This CDR3 region has 15 residues. CDR1 and CDR2 (germline): MGHDK, SYGVNS. V was trimmed by 5 bases and J by 0 bases, leaving 12 bases between them. The CDR3 loop is CASSIQGLSTDTQYF. CDR3 bases: TGTGCCAGCAGTATACAGGGCCTTAGCACAGATACGCAGTATTTT.

V gene TRBV7-9 combines with J gene TRBJ2-2, with 10 nucleotides matching TRBD2. In germline, CDR1 is SEHNR, CDR2 FQNEAQ (reference sequence). V was pared by 4 bases and J by 0 bases, with 2 bases of the junction left unmatched. The CDR3 runs to 16 residues. The CDR3 DNA is TGTGCCAGCAGCTCTGGACTAGCGGCGAACACCGGGGAGCTGTTTTTT. Encoded protein: CASSSGLAANTGELFF.

The V and J genes are TRBV15 and TRBJ2-7; TRBD2 agrees at 8 bases. With V trimmed by 1 base and J by 4 bases, 12 bases remained unmatched. Germline V lookup: CDR1 LNHNV, CDR2 YYDKDF (reference sequence). The CDR3 is 17 amino acids. CDR3 nucleotide sequence: TGTGCCACCAGCAGAGGGCGGAGAGCGGGGGCCCTGTACGAGCAGTACTTC. It encodes CATSRGRRAGALYEQYF.